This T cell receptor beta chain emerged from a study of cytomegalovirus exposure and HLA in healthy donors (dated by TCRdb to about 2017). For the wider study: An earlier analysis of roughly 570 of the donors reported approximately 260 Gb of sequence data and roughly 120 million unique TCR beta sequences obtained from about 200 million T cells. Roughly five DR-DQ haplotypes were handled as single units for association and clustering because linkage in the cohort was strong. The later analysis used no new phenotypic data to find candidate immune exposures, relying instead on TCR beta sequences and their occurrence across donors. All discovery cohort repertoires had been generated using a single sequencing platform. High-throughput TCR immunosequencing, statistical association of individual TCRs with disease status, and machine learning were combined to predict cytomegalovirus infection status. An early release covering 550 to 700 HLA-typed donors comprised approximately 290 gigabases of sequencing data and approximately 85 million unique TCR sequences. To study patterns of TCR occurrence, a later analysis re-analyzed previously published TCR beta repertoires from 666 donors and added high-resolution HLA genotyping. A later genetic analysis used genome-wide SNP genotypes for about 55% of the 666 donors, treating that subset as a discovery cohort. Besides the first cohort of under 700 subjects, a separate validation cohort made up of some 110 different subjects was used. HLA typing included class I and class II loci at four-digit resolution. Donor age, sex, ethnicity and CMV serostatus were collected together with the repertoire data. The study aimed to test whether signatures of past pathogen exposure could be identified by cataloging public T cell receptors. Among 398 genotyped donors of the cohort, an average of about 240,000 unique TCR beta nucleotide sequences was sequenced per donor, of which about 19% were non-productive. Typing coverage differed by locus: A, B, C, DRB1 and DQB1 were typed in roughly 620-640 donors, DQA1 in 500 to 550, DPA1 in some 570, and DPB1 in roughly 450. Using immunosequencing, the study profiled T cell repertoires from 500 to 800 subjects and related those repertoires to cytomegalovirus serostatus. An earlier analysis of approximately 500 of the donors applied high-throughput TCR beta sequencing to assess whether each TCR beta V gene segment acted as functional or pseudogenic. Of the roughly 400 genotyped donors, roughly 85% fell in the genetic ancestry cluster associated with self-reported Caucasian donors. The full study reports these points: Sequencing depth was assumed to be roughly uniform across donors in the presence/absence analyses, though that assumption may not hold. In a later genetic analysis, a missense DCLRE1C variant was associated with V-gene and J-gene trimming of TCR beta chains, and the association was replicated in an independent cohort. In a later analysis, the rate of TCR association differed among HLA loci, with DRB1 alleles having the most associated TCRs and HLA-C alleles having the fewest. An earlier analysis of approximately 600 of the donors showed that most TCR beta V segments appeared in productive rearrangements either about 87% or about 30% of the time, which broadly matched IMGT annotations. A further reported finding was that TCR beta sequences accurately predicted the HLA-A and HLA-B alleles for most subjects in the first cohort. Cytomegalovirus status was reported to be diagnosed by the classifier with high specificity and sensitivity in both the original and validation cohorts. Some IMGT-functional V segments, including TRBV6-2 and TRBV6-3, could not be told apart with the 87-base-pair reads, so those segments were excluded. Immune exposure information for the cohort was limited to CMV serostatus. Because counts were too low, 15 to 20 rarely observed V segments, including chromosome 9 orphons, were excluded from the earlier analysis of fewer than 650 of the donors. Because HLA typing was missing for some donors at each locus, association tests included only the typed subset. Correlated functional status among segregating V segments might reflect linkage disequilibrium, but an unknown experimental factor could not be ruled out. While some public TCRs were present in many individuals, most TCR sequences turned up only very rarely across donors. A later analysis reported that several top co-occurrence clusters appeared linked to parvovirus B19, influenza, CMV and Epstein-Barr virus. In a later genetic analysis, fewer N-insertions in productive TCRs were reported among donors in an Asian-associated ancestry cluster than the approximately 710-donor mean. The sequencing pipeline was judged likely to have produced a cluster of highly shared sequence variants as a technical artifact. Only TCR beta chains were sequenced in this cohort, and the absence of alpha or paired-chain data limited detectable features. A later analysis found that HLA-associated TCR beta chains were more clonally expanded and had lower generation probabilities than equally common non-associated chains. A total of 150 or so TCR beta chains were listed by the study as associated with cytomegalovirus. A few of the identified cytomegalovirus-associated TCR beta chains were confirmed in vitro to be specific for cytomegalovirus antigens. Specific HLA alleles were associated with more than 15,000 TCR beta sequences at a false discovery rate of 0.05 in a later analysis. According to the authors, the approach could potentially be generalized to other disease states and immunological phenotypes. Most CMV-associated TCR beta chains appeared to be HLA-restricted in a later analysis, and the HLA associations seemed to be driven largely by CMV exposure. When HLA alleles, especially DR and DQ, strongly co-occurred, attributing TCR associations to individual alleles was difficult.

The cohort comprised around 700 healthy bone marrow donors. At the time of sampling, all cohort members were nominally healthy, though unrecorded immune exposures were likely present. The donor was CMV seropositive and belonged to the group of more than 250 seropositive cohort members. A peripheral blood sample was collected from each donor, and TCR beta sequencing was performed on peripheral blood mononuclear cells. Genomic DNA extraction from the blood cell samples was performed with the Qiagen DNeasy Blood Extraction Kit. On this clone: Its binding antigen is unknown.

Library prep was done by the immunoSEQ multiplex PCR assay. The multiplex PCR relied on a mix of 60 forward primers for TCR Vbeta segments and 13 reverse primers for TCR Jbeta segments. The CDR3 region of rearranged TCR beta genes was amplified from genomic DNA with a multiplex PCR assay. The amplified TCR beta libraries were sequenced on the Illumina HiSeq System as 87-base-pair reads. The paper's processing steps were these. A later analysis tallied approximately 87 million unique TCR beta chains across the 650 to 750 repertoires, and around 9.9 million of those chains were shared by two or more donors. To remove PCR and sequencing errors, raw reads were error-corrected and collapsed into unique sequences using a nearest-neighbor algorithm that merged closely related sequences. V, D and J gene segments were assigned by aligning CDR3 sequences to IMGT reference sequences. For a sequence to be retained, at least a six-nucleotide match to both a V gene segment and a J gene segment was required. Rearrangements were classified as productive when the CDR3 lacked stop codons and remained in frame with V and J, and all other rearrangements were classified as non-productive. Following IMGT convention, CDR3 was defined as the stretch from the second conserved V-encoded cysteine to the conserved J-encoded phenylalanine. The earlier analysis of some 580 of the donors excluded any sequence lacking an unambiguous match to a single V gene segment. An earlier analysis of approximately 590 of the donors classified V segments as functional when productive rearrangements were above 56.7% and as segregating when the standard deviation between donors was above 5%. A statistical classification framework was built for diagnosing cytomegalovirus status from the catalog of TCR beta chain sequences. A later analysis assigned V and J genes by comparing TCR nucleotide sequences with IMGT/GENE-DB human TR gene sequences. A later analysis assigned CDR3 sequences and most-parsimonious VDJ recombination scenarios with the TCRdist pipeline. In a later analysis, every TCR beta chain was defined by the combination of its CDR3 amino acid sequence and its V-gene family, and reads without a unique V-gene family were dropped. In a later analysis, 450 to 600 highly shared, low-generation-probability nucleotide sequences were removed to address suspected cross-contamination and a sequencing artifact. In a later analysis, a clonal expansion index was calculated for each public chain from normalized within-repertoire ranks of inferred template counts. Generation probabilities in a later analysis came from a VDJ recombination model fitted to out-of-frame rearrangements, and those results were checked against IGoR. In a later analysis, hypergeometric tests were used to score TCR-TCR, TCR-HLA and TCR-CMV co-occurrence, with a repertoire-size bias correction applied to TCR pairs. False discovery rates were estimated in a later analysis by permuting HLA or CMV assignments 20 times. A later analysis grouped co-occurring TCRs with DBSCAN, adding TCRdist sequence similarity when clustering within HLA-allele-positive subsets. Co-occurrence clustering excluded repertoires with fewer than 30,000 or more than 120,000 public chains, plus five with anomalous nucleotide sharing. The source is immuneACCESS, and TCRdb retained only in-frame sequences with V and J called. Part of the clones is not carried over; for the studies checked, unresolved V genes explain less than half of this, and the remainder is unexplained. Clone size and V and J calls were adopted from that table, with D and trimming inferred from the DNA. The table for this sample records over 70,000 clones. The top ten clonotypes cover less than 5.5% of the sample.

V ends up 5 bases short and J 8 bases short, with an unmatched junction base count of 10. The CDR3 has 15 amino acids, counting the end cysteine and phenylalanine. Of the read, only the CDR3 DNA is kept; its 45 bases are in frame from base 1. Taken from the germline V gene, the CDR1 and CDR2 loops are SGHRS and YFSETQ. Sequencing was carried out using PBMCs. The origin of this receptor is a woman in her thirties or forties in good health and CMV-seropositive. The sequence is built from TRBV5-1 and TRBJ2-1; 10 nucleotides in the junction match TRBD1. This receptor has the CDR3 CASRRGTGEVDEQFF. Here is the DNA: TGCGCCAGCAGGAGGGGGACAGGGGAGGTCGATGAGCAGTTCTTC.